What follows is one TCR beta chain and its context. Splitting of each subset's genomic DNA was done evenly across several immunoSEQ plates. Study processing details: ImmunoSEQ only sent back junction sequences with no quality scores, so filtering was done differently. The assay was immunoSEQ multiplex PCR, and TCRdb's table has in-frame clones only and misses some. V and J calls and clone size come straight from that table; D and trimming were deduced from the DNA. There are nearly 500,000 clones in the sample; over 65% occur only once, and under 15% lies in the top ten. The sample is drawn from a study of shared clonotypes between healthy human individuals. Genomic DNA came from tens of millions of PBMCs in unsorted samples. The CDR3 runs to 16 residues. Germline V CDR1 and CDR2: MDHEN, SYDVKM. The ends were cut back, 1 base at V and 0 bases at J, with 9 bases in the middle.

The receptor was derived from a woman between 35 and 50 years old in good health. Some clones in this sample may be carry-over from other donors' samples. Sequenced material: PBMCs. The chain employs TRBV28 and TRBJ2-2; D may be TRBD1 (5 bases). CDR3 coding DNA: TGTGCCAGCAGTTTATTTCAGGGATCGAACACCGGGGAGCTGTTTTTT. This codes for CASSLFQGSNTGELFF.